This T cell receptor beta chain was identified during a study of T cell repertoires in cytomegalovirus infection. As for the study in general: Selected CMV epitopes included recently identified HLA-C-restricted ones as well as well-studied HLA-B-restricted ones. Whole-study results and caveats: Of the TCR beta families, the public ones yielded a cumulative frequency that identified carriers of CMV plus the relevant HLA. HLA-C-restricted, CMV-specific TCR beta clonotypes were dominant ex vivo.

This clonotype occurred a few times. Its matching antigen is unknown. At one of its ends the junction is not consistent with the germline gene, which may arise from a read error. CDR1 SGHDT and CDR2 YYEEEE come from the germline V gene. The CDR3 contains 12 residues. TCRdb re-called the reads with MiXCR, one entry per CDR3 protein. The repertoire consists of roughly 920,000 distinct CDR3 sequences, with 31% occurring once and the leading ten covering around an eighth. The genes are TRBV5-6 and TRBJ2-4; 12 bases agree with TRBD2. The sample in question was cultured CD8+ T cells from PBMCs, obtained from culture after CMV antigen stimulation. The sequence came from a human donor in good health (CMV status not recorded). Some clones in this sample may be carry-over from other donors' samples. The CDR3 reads CASSLRLAGVDF. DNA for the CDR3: TGTGCCAGCAGCTTGAGACTAGCGGGGGTGGACTTC. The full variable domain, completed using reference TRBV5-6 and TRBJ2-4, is DAGVTQSPTHLIKTRGQQVTLRCSPKSGHDTVSWYQQALGQGPQFIFQYYEEEERQRGNFPDRFSGHQFPNYSSELNVNALLLGDSALYLCASSLRLAGVDFGAGTRLSVL.